Listed below are T cell receptor beta chains from one sample, sequenced in a study of blood T cell repertoires in COVID-19. Measured with immunoSEQ multiplex PCR; TCRdb has only the in-frame clones, and not every one. The data contain about 94,000 clones, around nine tenths of them singletons. Source material: peripheral blood. Receptors were obtained from a woman older than 75 with acute or convalescent COVID-19. The conserved cysteine and the conserved F or W are not part of the CDR3 here. Only part of the rows carry a size: once, few, many, or a class if the clone is expanded.

clone_size	v_call	j_call	cdr3_aa
NA	TRBV4-2	TRBJ1-2	ASSQEQNTANYGYT
NA	TRBV5-8	TRBJ1-4	ASRQELATNEKLF
NA	TRBV6-5	TRBJ1-3	ASRTGSGNTIY
NA	TRBV28	TRBJ1-5	ASTRAPIEPQH
NA	TRBV7-6	TRBJ2-2	ASKGQGANGELF
NA	TRBV5-1	TRBJ2-3	ASSKGLASRYTDTQY
NA	TRBV5-4	TRBJ2-1	ASSLGGLAGDANEQF
NA	TRBV28	TRBJ2-7	ASSSNWASVREQY
NA	TRBV2	TRBJ2-5	ASSEGTEKETQY
NA	TRBV6-5	TRBJ1-3	ASSYSRQGTGNTIY
NA	TRBV3-1/TRBV3-2	TRBJ1-5	ASSQGGNVGQPQH
NA	TRBV5-1	TRBJ1-1	ASSWGGITTEAF
NA	TRBV2	TRBJ2-7	ASTPAGGHEQY
NA	TRBV19	TRBJ2-7	ASSISGQGIISYEQY
NA	TRBV6-6	TRBJ1-5	ASSYSRQGTSAQH
few	TRBV19	TRBJ2-7	ASSPGLAGTPYEQY
few	TRBV19	TRBJ2-5	ASSSGSTQY
NA	TRBV19	TRBJ1-6	ASGRAGADSPLH
NA	TRBV29-1	TRBJ2-1	SVDKLAYNEQF
NA	TRBV19	TRBJ1-5	ASSITAAESLWPQH
NA	TRBV6-5	TRBJ2-1	ASSSSTSGDNEQF
NA	TRBV19	TRBJ2-3	ASSKTEVYTDTQY
NA	TRBV5-1	TRBJ1-2	ASSLDGVGGYT
NA	TRBV10-3	TRBJ1-5	AISQDGGNQPQH
NA	TRBV5-4	TRBJ1-6	ASSLGQGMNSPLH
NA	TRBV7-9	TRBJ1-4	ASSYRTEEEKLF
NA	TRBV9	TRBJ2-7	ASSPRTISYEQY
NA	TRBV18	TRBJ1-1	ASSSKNTEAF
NA	TRBV4-1	TRBJ2-1	ASSQDRSYHYNEQF
NA	TRBV6-5	TRBJ2-4	ASREGSVAKNIQY
NA	TRBV2	TRBJ2-1	ASSDRTSGSNEQF
NA	TRBV3-1/TRBV3-2	TRBJ2-1	ASSQVWLAGGEQF
NA	TRBV7-9	TRBJ1-3	ASSNVGRGRADFSGNTIY
once	TRBV7-9	TRBJ2-4	ASSLLPSGGAKNIQY
NA	TRBV5-1	TRBJ1-1	ASSFQGSGNTEAF
once	TRBV27	TRBJ1-2	ASSDRDFYGYT
NA	TRBV5-6	TRBJ1-6	ASSPRTGSSYNSPLH
NA	TRBV19	TRBJ2-2	ASSIRETGESGELF
NA	TRBV6-2/TRBV6-3	TRBJ2-6	ASSYLQGRHSGANVLT
NA	TRBV25-1	TRBJ2-5	ASSESGKGLKTQY
NA	TRBV19	TRBJ2-5	ASSTTPGTSGRAWETQY
NA	TRBV14	TRBJ2-5	ASSQDIVQETQY
once	TRBV3-1/TRBV3-2	TRBJ2-2	ASISRDYTGELF
NA	TRBV27	TRBJ1-5	ASSFSQGVGNQPQH
NA	TRBV4-2	TRBJ2-5	ASSRSLGQGKPQY
NA	TRBV5-1	TRBJ2-7	ASSPGTSGPYEQY